Listed below are T cell receptor beta chains from one sample, sequenced in a study of T cell responses to AZD1222 COVID-19 vaccine. Repertoires were generated with immunoSEQ multiplex PCR, while TCRdb's copy carries only in-frame clones and drops some. Here the sample spans around 84,000 clones, approximately 90% being singletons. The sequencing used peripheral blood, collected on day 0 of AZD1222 vaccination. The receptors stem from an adult in good health. CDR3s include the opening cysteine and the closing phenylalanine or tryptophan. A D gene is named only where the DNA matches it firmly. A clone size is listed for some rows: how often the clone was seen (once, few, many), or a class if it is expanded.

v_gene	abundance	d_gene	j_gene	CDR3aa	CDR3nt
TRBV3-1/TRBV3-2	NA	NA	TRBJ2-3	CASSQVEVWLDADTQYF	TGTGCCAGCAGCCAAGTAGAAGTCTGGCTAGATGCAGATACGCAGTATTTT
TRBV19	NA	TRBD1	TRBJ1-2	CASSEGQYYGYTF	TGTGCCAGTAGTGAGGGACAGTACTATGGCTACACCTTC
TRBV7-2	NA	TRBD1	TRBJ2-5	CASNPTGMETQYF	TGTGCCAGCAACCCGACAGGGATGGAGACCCAGTACTTC
TRBV2	NA	TRBD2	TRBJ2-1	CASGGRSSYNEQFF	TGTGCCAGCGGCGGGAGGAGCTCCTACAATGAGCAGTTCTTC
TRBV6-2/TRBV6-3	NA	TRBD2	TRBJ2-3	CASSYVSGRNADTQYF	TGTGCCAGCAGTTACGTTAGCGGGAGGAACGCAGATACGCAGTATTTT
TRBV6-5	NA	NA	TRBJ1-2	CASSYRWTEFGYGYTF	TGTGCCAGCAGTTATCGCTGGACTGAGTTTGGATATGGCTACACCTTC
TRBV7-2	NA	NA	TRBJ1-5	CASSLGGGLRTVKPQHF	TGTGCCAGCAGCTTAGGAGGAGGACTCAGGACGGTGAAGCCCCAGCATTTT
TRBV30	NA	NA	TRBJ2-5	CAWSGSERETQYF	TGTGCCTGGAGCGGGAGCGAGAGAGAGACCCAGTACTTC
TRBV10-3	NA	TRBD2	TRBJ2-5	CAISETSGRGETQYF	TGTGCCATCAGTGAAACCAGCGGGAGGGGTGAGACCCAGTACTTC
TRBV11-2	NA	TRBD1	TRBJ2-3	CASSFLTGGPDTQYF	TGTGCCAGCAGCTTCCTGACAGGGGGCCCAGATACGCAGTATTTT
TRBV7-9	NA	NA	TRBJ2-7	CASSLETVVSEQYF	TGTGCCAGCAGCTTGGAGACAGTCGTTAGCGAGCAGTACTTC
TRBV6-5	NA	NA	TRBJ2-2	CASRRRTGELFF	TGTGCCAGCAGGCGAAGAACCGGGGAGCTGTTTTTT
TRBV2	NA	NA	TRBJ1-1	CASRYLGGGAEAFF	TGTGCCAGCAGATACCTTGGGGGGGGCGCTGAAGCTTTCTTT
TRBV3-1/TRBV3-2	NA	TRBD1	TRBJ2-2	CASSQSDRSRGELFF	TGTGCCAGCAGCCAATCGGACAGGTCTAGGGGGGAGCTGTTTTTT
TRBV27	NA	NA	TRBJ1-1	CASMGRGLNTEAFF	TGTGCCAGCATGGGTAGGGGATTGAACACTGAAGCTTTCTTT
TRBV23-1	NA	NA	TRBJ1-2	CASSQSGGPATTF	TGCGCCAGCAGTCAATCCGGGGGACCGGCCACCACCTTC
TRBV14	once	NA	TRBJ1-1	CASSRDRLNTEAFF	TGTGCCAGCAGCCGCGACAGATTGAACACTGAAGCTTTCTTT
TRBV7-8	NA	TRBD2	TRBJ2-7	CASSLGTSGFYEQYF	TGTGCCAGCAGCTTAGGGACTAGCGGGTTTTACGAGCAGTACTTC
TRBV15	few	NA	TRBJ2-1	CATSPPRAGFNEQFF	TGTGCCACCAGCCCCCCCAGGGCCGGTTTCAATGAGCAGTTCTTC
TRBV9	NA	TRBD1	TRBJ2-2	CASSVMPGQGVTGELFF	TGTGCCAGCAGCGTAATGCCCGGACAGGGAGTGACCGGGGAGCTGTTTTTT
TRBV11-2	NA	TRBD2	TRBJ2-1	CASSLALTSGSRVYNEQFF	TGTGCCAGCAGCCTTGCATTGACTAGCGGGAGTAGGGTCTACAATGAGCAGTTCTTC
TRBV2	NA	NA	TRBJ1-1	CASTFENTEAFF	TGTGCCAGCACTTTTGAGAACACTGAAGCTTTCTTT
TRBV9	once	NA	TRBJ1-2	CASSVRGDLSYTF	TGTGCCAGCAGCGTTAGGGGGGATCTTAGCTACACCTTC
TRBV3-1/TRBV3-2	NA	TRBD2	TRBJ2-7	CASSQGLAGYPYEQYF	TGTGCCAGCAGCCAAGGACTAGCGGGTTACCCCTACGAGCAGTACTTC
TRBV27	NA	TRBD2	TRBJ2-1	CASTLGGTSGNEQFF	TGTGCCAGCACTCTAGGGGGGACTAGCGGCAATGAGCAGTTCTTC
TRBV7-3	NA	TRBD1	TRBJ2-3	CASSLTGTGKSTDTQYF	TGTGCCAGCAGCTTAACCGGGACAGGGAAAAGCACAGATACGCAGTATTTT
TRBV18	NA	TRBD1	TRBJ2-1	CASSPGQGAYNEQFF	TGTGCCAGCTCACCGGGACAGGGGGCTTACAATGAGCAGTTCTTC
TRBV5-4	NA	NA	TRBJ2-7	CASSQRTDSYEQYF	TGTGCCAGCAGCCAAAGGACGGATTCCTACGAGCAGTACTTC
TRBV6-5	NA	NA	TRBJ1-1	CASSRDTMNTEAFF	TGTGCCAGCAGCCGGGACACCATGAACACTGAAGCTTTCTTT
TRBV9	NA	NA	TRBJ2-3	CASSVGGPHTSTDTQYF	TGTGCCAGCAGCGTAGGGGGACCTCATACTAGCACAGATACGCAGTATTTT
TRBV19	once	TRBD1	TRBJ2-1	CASSTGTDYNEQFF	TGTGCCAGTAGCACCGGGACAGACTACAATGAGCAGTTCTTC
TRBV7-8	once	NA	TRBJ1-2	CASSLRDFTNYGYTF	TGTGCCAGCAGCTTACGAGATTTTACTAACTATGGCTACACCTTC
TRBV5-4	NA	NA	TRBJ2-4	CASSLGGGGNTKNIQYF	TGTGCCAGCAGCTTGGGAGGCGGTGGGAATACCAAAAACATTCAGTACTTC
TRBV12-3/TRBV12-4	NA	NA	TRBJ1-1	CASSLSQGTEAFF	TGTGCCAGCAGTTTGTCTCAGGGCACTGAAGCTTTCTTT
TRBV6-2/TRBV6-3	NA	TRBD2	TRBJ2-5	CASSYSGLAGGGQETQYF	TGTGCCAGCAGTTACTCTGGGCTAGCGGGAGGTGGCCAAGAGACCCAGTACTTC
TRBV3-1/TRBV3-2	NA	NA	TRBJ2-7	CASSQDQGRGYEQYF	TGTGCCAGCAGCCAAGATCAAGGCCGAGGGTACGAGCAGTACTTC
TRBV5-1	NA	TRBD1	TRBJ2-5	CASSLANRGPGWETQYF	TGCGCCAGCAGCTTGGCCAACAGGGGGCCAGGCTGGGAGACCCAGTACTTC
TRBV28	NA	NA	TRBJ1-2	CASSLPDKARGYTF	TGTGCCAGCAGTTTGCCGGACAAGGCGCGGGGCTACACCTTC
TRBV30	NA	TRBD2	TRBJ2-3	CAWGLGTLSTDTQYF	TGTGCCTGGGGACTAGGGACTCTCAGCACAGATACGCAGTATTTT
TRBV7-9	NA	TRBD1	TRBJ2-5	CASSFRGNQETQYF	TGTGCCAGCAGCTTCAGGGGGAACCAAGAGACCCAGTACTTC
TRBV9	NA	NA	TRBJ1-2	CASSVGAGEIYGYTF	TGTGCCAGCAGCGTAGGGGCTGGGGAGATCTATGGCTACACCTTC
TRBV6-5	NA	TRBD1	TRBJ1-5	CASIQRQGVQPQHF	TGTGCCAGCATCCAGAGACAGGGAGTTCAGCCCCAGCATTTT
TRBV9	NA	NA	TRBJ2-1	CASSVVSGSYNEQFF	TGTGCCAGCAGCGTAGTGAGCGGGTCCTACAATGAGCAGTTCTTC
TRBV6-6	NA	NA	TRBJ1-2	CASISNRLGPNYGYTF	TGTGCCAGCATATCGAACAGACTAGGACCTAACTATGGCTACACCTTC
TRBV29-1	NA	TRBD1	TRBJ1-2	CSVETEDRGNYGYTF	TGCAGCGTGGAAACCGAGGACAGGGGTAACTATGGCTACACCTTC
TRBV4-3	NA	NA	TRBJ1-4	CASSQGHGGEKLFF	TGCGCCAGCAGCCAAGGACATGGTGGGGAAAAACTGTTTTTT
TRBV7-8	NA	NA	TRBJ2-1	CASSSRGGSNPSYNEQFF	TGTGCCAGCAGCTCGCGAGGAGGGTCTAACCCCTCCTACAATGAGCAGTTCTTC
TRBV18	NA	NA	TRBJ1-2	CASSLGDNYGYTF	TGTGCCAGCTCACTAGGGGATAACTATGGCTACACCTTC
TRBV20-1	NA	NA	TRBJ2-7	CSASPLTNAFYEQYF	TGCAGTGCTAGTCCTCTGACCAACGCTTTCTACGAGCAGTACTTC
TRBV2	NA	TRBD2	TRBJ2-1	CASSLLAGGPNEQFF	TGTGCCAGCAGCCTACTAGCGGGAGGGCCGAATGAGCAGTTCTTC
TRBV5-1	NA	NA	TRBJ1-1	CASSGQMNTEAFF	TGCGCCAGCTCCGGACAGATGAACACTGAAGCTTTCTTT
TRBV6-5	NA	NA	TRBJ2-5	CASSTGRLGQETQYF	TGTGCCAGCAGCACCGGTCGACTAGGACAAGAGACCCAGTACTTC
TRBV9	NA	TRBD2	TRBJ2-2	CASSIELGRSGELFF	TGTGCCAGCAGCATAGAACTCGGGAGGTCCGGGGAGCTGTTTTTT
TRBV27	NA	NA	TRBJ1-5	CASSYPPREGGNQPQHF	TGTGCCAGCAGTTACCCGCCCAGGGAGGGTGGCAATCAGCCCCAGCATTTT
TRBV6-5	NA	TRBD1	TRBJ1-3	CASRGDRAGNTIYF	TGTGCCAGCAGGGGTGACAGGGCTGGAAACACCATATATTTT
TRBV18	NA	TRBD1	TRBJ1-2	CASSPRQGANYYGYTF	TGTGCCAGCTCACCACGGCAGGGGGCGAACTACTATGGCTACACCTTC
TRBV5-5	NA	TRBD1	TRBJ1-1	CASSLGGTGPEAFF	TGTGCCAGCAGCTTGGGAGGGACAGGCCCTGAAGCTTTCTTT
TRBV5-6	NA	TRBD2	TRBJ2-1	CASSRGLAGGGNEQFF	TGTGCCAGCAGCAGAGGACTAGCGGGAGGGGGCAATGAGCAGTTCTTC
TRBV18	NA	NA	TRBJ1-5	CASSTGTDDNQPQHF	TGTGCCAGCTCAACCGGGACGGACGACAATCAGCCCCAGCATTTT